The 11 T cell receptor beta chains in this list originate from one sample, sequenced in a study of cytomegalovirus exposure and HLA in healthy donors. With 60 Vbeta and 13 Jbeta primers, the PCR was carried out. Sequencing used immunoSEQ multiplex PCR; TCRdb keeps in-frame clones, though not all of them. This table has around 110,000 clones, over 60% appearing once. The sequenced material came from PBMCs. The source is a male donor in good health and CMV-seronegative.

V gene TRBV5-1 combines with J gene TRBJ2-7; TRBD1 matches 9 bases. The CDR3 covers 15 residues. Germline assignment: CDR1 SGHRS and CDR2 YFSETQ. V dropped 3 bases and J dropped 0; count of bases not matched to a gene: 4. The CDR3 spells CASSWGQGSSYEQYF. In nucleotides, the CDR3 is TGCGCCAGCAGCTGGGGACAGGGAAGCTCCTACGAGCAGTACTTC.

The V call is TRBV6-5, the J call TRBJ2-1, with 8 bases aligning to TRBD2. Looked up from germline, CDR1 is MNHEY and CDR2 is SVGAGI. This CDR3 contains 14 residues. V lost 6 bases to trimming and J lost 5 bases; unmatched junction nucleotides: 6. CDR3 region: CASRAKRGNNEQFF. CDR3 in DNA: TGTGCCAGCAGAGCTAAGCGGGGGAACAATGAGCAGTTCTTC.

CDR3 residues: CASTGQGSIYEQYF. In nucleotides, the CDR3 is TGTGCCAGCACCGGACAGGGAAGTATATACGAGCAGTACTTC. The V and J genes are TRBV2 and TRBJ2-5; 8 positions match TRBD1. The DNA end is more similar to TRBJ2-7, so the J call may be wrong. Germline V CDR1 and CDR2: SNHLY, FYNNEI. The CDR3 covers 14 residues.

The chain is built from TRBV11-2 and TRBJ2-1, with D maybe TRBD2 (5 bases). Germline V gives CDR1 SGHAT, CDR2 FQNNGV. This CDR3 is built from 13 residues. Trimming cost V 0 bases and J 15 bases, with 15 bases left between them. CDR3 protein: CASSLDRGGLLFF. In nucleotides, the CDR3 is TGTGCCAGCAGCTTAGATCGAGGAGGTTTGCTGTTCTTC.

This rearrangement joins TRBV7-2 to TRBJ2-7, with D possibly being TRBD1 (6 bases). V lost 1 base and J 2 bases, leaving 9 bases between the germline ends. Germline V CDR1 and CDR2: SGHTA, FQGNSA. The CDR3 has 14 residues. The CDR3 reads CASSLGTVPYEQYF. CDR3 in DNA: TGTGCCAGCAGCTTAGGGACAGTCCCCTACGAGCAGTACTTC. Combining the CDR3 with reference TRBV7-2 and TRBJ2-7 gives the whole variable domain GAGVSQSPSNKVTEKGKDVELRCDPISGHTALYWYRQSLGQGLEFLIYFQGNSAPDKSGLPSDRFSAERTGGSVSTLTIQRTQQEDSAVYLCASSLGTVPYEQYFGPGTRLTVT.

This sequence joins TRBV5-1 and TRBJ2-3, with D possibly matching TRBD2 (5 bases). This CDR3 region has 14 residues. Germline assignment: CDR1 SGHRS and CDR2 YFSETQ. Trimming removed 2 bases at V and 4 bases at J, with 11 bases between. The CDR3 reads CASSFSLGPDTQYF. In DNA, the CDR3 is TGCGCCAGCAGCTTCTCACTAGGCCCAGATACGCAGTATTTT.

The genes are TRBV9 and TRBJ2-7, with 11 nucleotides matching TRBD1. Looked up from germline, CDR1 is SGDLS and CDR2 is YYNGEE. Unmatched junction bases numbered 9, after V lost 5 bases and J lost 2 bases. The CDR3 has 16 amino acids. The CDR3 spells CASSAGTGGIPYEQYF. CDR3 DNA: TGTGCCAGCAGTGCCGGGACAGGGGGTATTCCCTACGAGCAGTACTTC.

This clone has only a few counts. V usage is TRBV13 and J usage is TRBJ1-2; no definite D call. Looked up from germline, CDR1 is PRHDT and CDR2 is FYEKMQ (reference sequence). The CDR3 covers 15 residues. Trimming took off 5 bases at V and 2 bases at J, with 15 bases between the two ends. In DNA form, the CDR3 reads TGTGCCAGCAGCCACCGGACTGAAGTAAACTATGGCTACACCTTC. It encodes CASSHRTEVNYGYTF.

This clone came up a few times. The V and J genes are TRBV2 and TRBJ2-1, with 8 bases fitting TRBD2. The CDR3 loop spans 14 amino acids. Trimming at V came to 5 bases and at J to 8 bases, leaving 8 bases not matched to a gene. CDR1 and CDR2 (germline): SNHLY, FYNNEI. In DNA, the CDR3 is TGTGCCAGCAGTCTACAGGGACTAGACGATGAGCAGTTCTTC. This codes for CASSLQGLDDEQFF.

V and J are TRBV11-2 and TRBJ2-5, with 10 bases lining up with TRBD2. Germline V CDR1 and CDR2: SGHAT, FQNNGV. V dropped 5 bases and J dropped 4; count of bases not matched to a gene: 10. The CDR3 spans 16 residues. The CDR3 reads CASSATSGRAAETQYF. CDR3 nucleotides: TGTGCCAGCAGCGCCACCAGCGGGAGGGCCGCAGAGACCCAGTACTTC. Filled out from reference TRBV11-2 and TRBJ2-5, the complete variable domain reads EAGVAQSPRYKIIEKRQSVAFWCNPISGHATLYWYQQILGQGPKLLIQFQNNGVVDDSQLPKDRFSAERLKGVDSTLKIQPAKLEDSAVYLCASSATSGRAAETQYFGPGTRLLVL.

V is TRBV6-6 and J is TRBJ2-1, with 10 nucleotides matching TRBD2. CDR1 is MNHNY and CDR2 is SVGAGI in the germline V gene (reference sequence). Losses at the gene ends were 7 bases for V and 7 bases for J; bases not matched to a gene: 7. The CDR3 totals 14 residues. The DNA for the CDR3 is TGTGCCAGCATCCTAGCGGGAGCGGAAAATGAGCAGTTCTTC. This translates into CASILAGAENEQFF.